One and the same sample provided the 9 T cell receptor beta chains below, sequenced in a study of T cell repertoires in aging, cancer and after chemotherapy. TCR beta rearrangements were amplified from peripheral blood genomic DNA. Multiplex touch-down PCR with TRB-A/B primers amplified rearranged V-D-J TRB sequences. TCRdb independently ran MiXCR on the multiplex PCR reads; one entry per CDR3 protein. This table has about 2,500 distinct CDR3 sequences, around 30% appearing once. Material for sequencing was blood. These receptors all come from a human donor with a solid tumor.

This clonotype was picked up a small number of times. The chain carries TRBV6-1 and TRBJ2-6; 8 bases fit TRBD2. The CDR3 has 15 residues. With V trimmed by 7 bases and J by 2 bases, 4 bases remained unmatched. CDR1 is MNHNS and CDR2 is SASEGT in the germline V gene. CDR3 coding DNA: TGTGCCAGCAACACGGGAGGGACTGGGGCCAACGTCCTGACTTTC. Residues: CASNTGGTGANVLTF.

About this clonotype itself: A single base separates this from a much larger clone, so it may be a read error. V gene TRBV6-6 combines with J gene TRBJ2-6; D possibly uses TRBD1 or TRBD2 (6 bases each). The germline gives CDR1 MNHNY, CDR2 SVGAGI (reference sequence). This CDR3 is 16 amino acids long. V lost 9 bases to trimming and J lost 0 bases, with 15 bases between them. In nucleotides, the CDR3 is TGTGCCAGAAGTAGGGGGGTGGCCTCTGGGGCCAACGTCCTGACTTTC. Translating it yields CARSRGVASGANVLTF.

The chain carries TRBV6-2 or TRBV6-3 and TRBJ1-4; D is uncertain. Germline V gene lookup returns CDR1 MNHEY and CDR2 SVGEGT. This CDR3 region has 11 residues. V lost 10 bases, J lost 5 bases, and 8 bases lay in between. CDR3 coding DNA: TGTGCCACCCAAGAGAATGAAAAACTGTTTTTT. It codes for CATQENEKLFF.

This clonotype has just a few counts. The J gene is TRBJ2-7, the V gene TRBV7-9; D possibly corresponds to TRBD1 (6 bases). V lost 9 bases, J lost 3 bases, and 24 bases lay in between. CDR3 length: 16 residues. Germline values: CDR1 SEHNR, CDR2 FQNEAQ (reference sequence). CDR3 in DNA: TGTGCCAGAAGTCTAGATCAGGGGCCCCGCATCTACGAGCAGTACTTC. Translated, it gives CARSLDQGPRIYEQYF.

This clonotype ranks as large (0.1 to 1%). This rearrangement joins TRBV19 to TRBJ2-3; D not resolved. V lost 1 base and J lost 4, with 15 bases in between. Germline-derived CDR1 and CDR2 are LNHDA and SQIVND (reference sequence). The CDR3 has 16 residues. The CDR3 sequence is CASSIGLGTSSDTQYF. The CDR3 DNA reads TGTGCCAGTAGTATAGGGCTGGGCACGAGCTCAGATACGCAGTATTTT. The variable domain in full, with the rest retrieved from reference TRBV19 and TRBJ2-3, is DGGITQSPKYLFRKEGQNVTLSCEQNLNHDAMYWYRQDPGQGLRLIYYSQIVNDFQKGDIAEGYSVSREKKESFPLTVTSAQKNPTAFYLCASSIGLGTSSDTQYFGPGTRLTVL.

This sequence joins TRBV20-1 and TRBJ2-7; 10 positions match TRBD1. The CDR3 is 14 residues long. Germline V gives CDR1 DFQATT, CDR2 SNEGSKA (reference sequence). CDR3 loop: CSASLGTGVYEQYF. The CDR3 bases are TGCAGCGCTTCGCTCGGGACAGGGGTGTACGAGCAGTACTTC.

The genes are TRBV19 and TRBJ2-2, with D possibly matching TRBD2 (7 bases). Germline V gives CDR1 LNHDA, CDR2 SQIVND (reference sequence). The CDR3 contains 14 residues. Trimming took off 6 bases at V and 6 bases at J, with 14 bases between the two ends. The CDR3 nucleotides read TGTGCCAGTAGGGGGGGGCGTCTGGCCGGGGAGCTGTTTTTT. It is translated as CASRGGRLAGELFF.

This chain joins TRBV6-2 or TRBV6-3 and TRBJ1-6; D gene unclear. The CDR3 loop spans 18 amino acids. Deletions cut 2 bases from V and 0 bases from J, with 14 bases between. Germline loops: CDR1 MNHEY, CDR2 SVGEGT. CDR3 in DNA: TGTGCCAGCAGTTACGGTGGCCCGGCAAGCTCCTATAATTCACCCCTCCACTTT. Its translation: CASSYGGPASSYNSPLHF.

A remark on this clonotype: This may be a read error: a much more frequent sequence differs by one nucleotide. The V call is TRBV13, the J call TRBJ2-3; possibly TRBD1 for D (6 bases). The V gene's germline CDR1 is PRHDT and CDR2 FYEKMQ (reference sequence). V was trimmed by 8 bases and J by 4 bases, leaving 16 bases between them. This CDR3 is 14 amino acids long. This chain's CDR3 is CASSERRGADTQYF. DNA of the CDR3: TGTGCCAGCTCTGAACGCAGGGGCGCAGATACGCAGTATTTT.